The clone carrying this T cell receptor (beta chain) has more than one count but fewer than ten. Its antigen is not identified. This sample was taken from a study of response to subunit inactivated influenza vaccine. V gave up 3 bases and J gave up 4 bases, with 11 bases separating them. The CDR3 sequence is 14 residues long. Broader study findings: The authors proposed limited new T cell recruitment per seasonal influenza vaccination.

In TCRdb, the RT-PCR reads were re-called with MiXCR into one record per CDR3 protein. The profile shows around 500,000 distinct CDR3 sequences, over 9.5% of them singletons. V usage is TRBV12-3 or TRBV12-4 and J usage is TRBJ2-3, with a weak D call TRBD2 (5 bases). This clonotype was obtained from a man aged 45-60 years who received an inactivated influenza vaccine. Specimen: PBMCs from blood, collected roughly 48 days after vaccination. DNA for the CDR3: TGTGCCAGCAGTTTCGGTTTCGGGGCAGATACGCAGTATTTT. This codes for CASSFGFGADTQYF.